A single TCR beta chain is shown here with its context. No antigen is known for it. V was pared by 2 bases and J by 2 bases, with 4 bases between. CDR3 length equals 12 residues. Germline V lookup: CDR1 LNHDA, CDR2 SQIVND (reference sequence). Between days 10 and 11 of culture, CD4+ T cells were separated out. Each participant was administered two doses of either the BNT162b2 or the mRNA-1273 vaccine. Absence of prior SARS-CoV-2 infection characterized the vaccine recipients, who showed negative nucleocapsid antibodies. Researchers swapped half the medium for IL-2 medium on both days 3 and 7. The sample originates from a study of vaccination effects on CD4 cells after COVID-19. As for the study in general: ViraFEST assay sequencing came after antigen-specific CD4+ T cells were expanded with viral peptide pools. Each well held approximately 2.2 million PBMC cultured with around 9.4 ug/ml peptides and roughly 11 IU/ml IL-2.

The table came from immunoSEQ multiplex PCR; TCRdb's copy has only in-frame clones and leaves some out. The sample gives about 45,000 clones, approximately 72% of which show up once; 9% to 10% is in the top ten. The V gene is TRBV19, the J gene TRBJ2-7; D is uncertain. The receptor was derived from a human donor who received a COVID-19 vaccine. The sample consisted of CD4+ T cells from PBMCs cultured without peptide, taken after COVID-19 vaccination. CDR3 amino acids: CASSIRPYEQYF. CDR3 DNA sequence: TGTGCCAGTAGTATAAGGCCCTACGAGCAGTACTTC.